This TCR beta chain was identified in a study of blood T cell repertoires in COVID-19. CDR1 and CDR2 (germline): SGDLS, YYNGEE. The CDR3 covers 14 residues. Germline trimming cut 0 bases from V and 5 bases from J; bases unmatched to any gene: 4. In the original analysis: Estimated nucleated cell counts came from reference gene primer amplification. The data were produced by immunoSEQ multiplex PCR, yet TCRdb's version contains in-frame clones alone and is incomplete. That table supplies the V and J calls and clone size; D and trimming were determined from the DNA. This sample carries around 130,000 clones, over 75% of them seen once, and the ten largest clones take 3.6%.

The receptor comes from an older woman with acute or convalescent COVID-19. Sample: peripheral blood. The chain is built from TRBV9 and TRBJ2-5, with TRBD2 matching 7 bases. As DNA, the CDR3 is TGTGCCAGCAGCGTAGCGGGAGGATGGGAGACCCAGTACTTC. The encoded protein is CASSVAGGWETQYF.